The following is a T cell receptor beta chain sequence with its context. Its matching antigen is unknown. The PCR employed 60 Vbeta primers together with 13 Jbeta primers. Repertoires were generated with immunoSEQ multiplex PCR, while TCRdb's copy carries only in-frame clones and drops some. Here the sample spans hundreds of thousands of clones, approximately 70% being singletons. The sample originates from a study of cytomegalovirus exposure and HLA in healthy donors. The study, taken as a whole, reports: It has been reported that TCR beta sequences accurately predicted the HLA-A and HLA-B alleles of most subjects. Clonal expansion was found to be greater in HLA-associated TCR beta chains than in equally common others in a later analysis.

Deletions cut 5 bases from V and 5 bases from J, with 6 bases between. Per the germline V gene, CDR1 is WNHNN and CDR2 is SYGVQD (reference sequence). The CDR3 consists of 11 residues. What was sequenced was PBMCs. This chain joins TRBV10-1 and TRBJ1-1; TRBD1 is a possible D gene (5 bases). The sequence derives from a female donor in good health and CMV-seronegative. As DNA, the CDR3 is TGCGCCAGCAGTCAGGGAACTGAAGCTTTCTTT. This gives the protein CASSQGTEAFF.